This T cell receptor (beta chain) was sequenced for a study of blood T cell repertoires in COVID-19. The length of the CDR3 is 14 residues. Trimming shortened V by 0 bases and J by 0 bases, and 6 bases separated the two germline ends. From germline, CDR1 is KGHSH and CDR2 LQKENI. Assay used: immunoSEQ multiplex PCR; TCRdb lists only in-frame clones, some missing. The data show around 100,000 clones, almost 90% seen once. Sequences were obtained from peripheral blood. This chain links TRBV18 with TRBJ2-7; D remains ambiguous. The TCR comes from a human donor in a cohort sampled during active COVID-19. The CDR3 region is CASSPPPGSYEQYF. The CDR3 nucleotides read TGTGCCAGCTCACCACCGCCCGGCTCCTACGAGCAGTACTTC.